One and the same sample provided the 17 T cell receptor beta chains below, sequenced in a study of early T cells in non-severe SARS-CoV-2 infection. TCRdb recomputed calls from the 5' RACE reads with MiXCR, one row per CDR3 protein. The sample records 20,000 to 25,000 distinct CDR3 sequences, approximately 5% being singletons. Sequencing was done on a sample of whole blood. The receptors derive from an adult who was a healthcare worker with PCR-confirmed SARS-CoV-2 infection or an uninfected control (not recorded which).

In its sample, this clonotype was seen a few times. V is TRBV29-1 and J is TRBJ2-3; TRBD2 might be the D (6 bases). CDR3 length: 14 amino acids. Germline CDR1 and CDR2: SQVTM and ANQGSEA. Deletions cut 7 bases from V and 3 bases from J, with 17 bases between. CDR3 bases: TGCAGCGGCGATATCGGGGAGGATACAGATACGCAGTATTTT. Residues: CSGDIGEDTDTQYF.

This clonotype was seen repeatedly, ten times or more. CDR3: CASSQHRESNYGYTF. CDR3 in DNA: TGCGCCAGCAGCCAACACAGGGAGTCTAACTATGGCTACACCTTC. The chain carries TRBV4-3 and TRBJ1-2, with D perhaps matching TRBD1 (6 bases). The CDR3 spans 15 residues. Per germline, CDR1 LGHNA and CDR2 YSLEER. Trimming removed 2 bases at V and 0 bases at J, with 10 bases between.

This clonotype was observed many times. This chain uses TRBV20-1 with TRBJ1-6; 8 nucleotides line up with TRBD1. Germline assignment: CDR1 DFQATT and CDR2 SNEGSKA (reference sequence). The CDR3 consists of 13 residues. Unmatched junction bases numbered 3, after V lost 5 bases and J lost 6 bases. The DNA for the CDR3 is TGCAGTGCTGAACAGGGGGTTAATTCACCCCTCCACTTT. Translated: CSAEQGVNSPLHF.

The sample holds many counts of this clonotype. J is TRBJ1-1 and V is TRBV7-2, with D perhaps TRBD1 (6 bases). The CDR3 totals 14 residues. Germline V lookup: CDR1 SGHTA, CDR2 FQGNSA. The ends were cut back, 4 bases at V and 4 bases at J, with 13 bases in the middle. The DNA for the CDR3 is TGTGCCAGCAGCTCATACAGGGAAAGCACTGAAGCTTTCTTT. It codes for CASSSYRESTEAFF.

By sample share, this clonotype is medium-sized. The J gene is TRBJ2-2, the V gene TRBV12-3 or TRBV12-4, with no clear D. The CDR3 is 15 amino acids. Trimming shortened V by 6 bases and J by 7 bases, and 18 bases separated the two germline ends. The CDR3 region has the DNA TGTGCCAGCAGACGTATCGGATCGGCGGTCGGGGAGCTGTTTTTT. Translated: CASRRIGSAVGELFF.

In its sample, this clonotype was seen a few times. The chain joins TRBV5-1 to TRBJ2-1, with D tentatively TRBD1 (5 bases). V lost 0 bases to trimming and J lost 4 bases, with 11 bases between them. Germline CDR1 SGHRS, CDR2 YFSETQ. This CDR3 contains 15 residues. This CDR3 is CASSLGGSVYNEQFF. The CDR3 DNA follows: TGCGCCAGCAGCTTGGGGGGCTCGGTATACAATGAGCAGTTCTTC.

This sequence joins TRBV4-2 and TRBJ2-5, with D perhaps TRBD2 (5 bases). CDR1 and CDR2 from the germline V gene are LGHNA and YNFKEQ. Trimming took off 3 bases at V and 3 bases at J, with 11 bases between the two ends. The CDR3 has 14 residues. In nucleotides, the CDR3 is TGTGCCAGCAGCCATTCCGGGGTAAAAGAGACCCAGTACTTC. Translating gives CASSHSGVKETQYF.

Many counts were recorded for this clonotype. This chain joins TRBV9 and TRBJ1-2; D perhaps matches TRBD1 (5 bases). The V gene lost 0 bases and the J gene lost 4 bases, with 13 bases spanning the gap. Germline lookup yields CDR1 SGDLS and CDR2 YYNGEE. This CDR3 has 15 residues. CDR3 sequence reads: CASSVEVTEAYGYTF. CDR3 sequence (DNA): TGTGCCAGCAGCGTAGAGGTGACAGAGGCCTATGGCTACACCTTC.

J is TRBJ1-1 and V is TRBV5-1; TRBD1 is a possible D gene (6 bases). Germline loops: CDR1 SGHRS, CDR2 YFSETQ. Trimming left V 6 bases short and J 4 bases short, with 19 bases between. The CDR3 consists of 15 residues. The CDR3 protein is CASTSGASRGTEAFF. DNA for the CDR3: TGCGCCAGCACCTCGGGGGCGTCGAGGGGCACTGAAGCTTTCTTT.

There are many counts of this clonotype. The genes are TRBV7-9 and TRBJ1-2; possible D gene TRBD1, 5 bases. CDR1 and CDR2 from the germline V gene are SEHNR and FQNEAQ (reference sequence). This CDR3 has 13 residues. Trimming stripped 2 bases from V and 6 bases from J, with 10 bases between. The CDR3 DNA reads TGTGCCAGCAGCTTATCCAGGGACGATGGCTACACCTTC. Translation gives CASSLSRDDGYTF. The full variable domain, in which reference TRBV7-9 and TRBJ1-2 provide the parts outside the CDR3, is DTGVSQNPRHKITKRGQNVTFRCDPISEHNRLYWYRQTLGQGPEFLTYFQNEAQLEKSRLLSDRFSAERPKGSFSTLEIQRTEQGDSAMYLCASSLSRDDGYTFGSGTRLTVV.

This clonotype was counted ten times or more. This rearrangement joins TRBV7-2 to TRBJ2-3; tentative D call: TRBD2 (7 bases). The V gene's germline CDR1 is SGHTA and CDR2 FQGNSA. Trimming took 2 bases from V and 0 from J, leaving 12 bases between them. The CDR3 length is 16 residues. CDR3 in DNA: TGTGCCAGCAGCTTACTGGCGGGGGCCAGCACAGATACGCAGTATTTT. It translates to CASSLLAGASTDTQYF.

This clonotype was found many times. CDR3 sequence reads: CSVRTGNSYEQYF. DNA for the CDR3: TGCAGCGTCCGAACAGGGAACTCCTACGAGCAGTACTTC. The V and J genes are TRBV29-1 and TRBJ2-7, with a possible D match to TRBD1 (6 bases). This CDR3 comprises 13 residues. Trimming cost V 6 bases and J 0 bases, with 12 bases left between them. The germline CDR1 and CDR2 sequences are SQVTM and ANQGSEA.

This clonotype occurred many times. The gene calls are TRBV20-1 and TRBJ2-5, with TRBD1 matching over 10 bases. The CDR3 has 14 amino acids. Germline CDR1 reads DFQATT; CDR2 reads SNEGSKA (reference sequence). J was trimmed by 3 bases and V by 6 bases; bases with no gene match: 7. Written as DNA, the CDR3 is TGCAGTGCCTCGACAGGGGGCTTGGAAGAGACCCAGTACTTC. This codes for CSASTGGLEETQYF.

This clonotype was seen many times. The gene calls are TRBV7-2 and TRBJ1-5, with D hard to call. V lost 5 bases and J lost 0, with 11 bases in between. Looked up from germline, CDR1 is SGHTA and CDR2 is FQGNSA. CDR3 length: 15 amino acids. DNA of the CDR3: TGTGCCAGCAGCCGAGTTCTCTATAGCAATCAGCCCCAGCATTTT. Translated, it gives CASSRVLYSNQPQHF.

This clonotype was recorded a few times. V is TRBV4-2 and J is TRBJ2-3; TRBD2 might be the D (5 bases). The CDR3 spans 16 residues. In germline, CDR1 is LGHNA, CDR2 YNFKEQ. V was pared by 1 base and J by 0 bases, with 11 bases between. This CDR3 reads CASSQGRRTSTDTQYF. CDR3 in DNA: TGTGCCAGCAGCCAAGGGCGGCGGACTAGCACAGATACGCAGTATTTT.

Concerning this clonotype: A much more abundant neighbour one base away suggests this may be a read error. The CDR3 loop reads CASGTSGGTDTQYF. DNA of the CDR3: TGTGCCAGCGGGACTAGCGGGGGCACAGATACGCAGTATTTT. V is TRBV30 and J is TRBJ2-3; TRBD2 aligns across 13 bases. With 8 bases clipped from V and 1 base from J, the junction kept 3 bases outside the gene matches. The CDR3 contains 14 residues. Germline-derived CDR1 and CDR2 are GTSNPN and SVGIG (reference sequence).

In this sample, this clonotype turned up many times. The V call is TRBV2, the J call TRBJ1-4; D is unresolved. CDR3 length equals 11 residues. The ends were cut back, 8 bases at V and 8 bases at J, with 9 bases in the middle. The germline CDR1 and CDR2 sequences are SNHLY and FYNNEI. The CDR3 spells CASRRVEKLFF. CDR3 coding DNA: TGTGCCAGCCGTCGTGTGGAAAAACTGTTTTTT.